A selection of T cell receptor beta chains follows, all from one sample in a study of blood T cell repertoires in COVID-19. Clones were read by immunoSEQ multiplex PCR, and TCRdb kept only the in-frame ones, dropping some. The sample lists some 360,000 clones; approximately 89% were seen once. The sample taken for sequencing was peripheral blood. The receptors stem from a woman aged 55 to 70 with COVID-19, enrolled during active disease. Each CDR3 is given without its conserved first and last residue.

j_call | v_call | cdr3_aa
TRBJ2-1 | TRBV6-6 | ASSFQGALGNEQF
TRBJ1-1 | TRBV5-6 | ASSLREGKAF
TRBJ1-1 | TRBV5-4 | ASSPGLRYTEAF
TRBJ2-7 | TRBV6-1 | ASSEARGYEQY
TRBJ1-2 | TRBV6-6 | ASTLPRAGANYGYT
TRBJ1-6 | TRBV28 | ATWDREISPLH
TRBJ1-3 | TRBV24-1 | ATSAETGGNTIY
TRBJ1-3 | TRBV7-9 | ASSPGQSGNTIY
TRBJ2-5 | TRBV25-1 | ASSEYSGRETQY
TRBJ1-1 | TRBV6-5 | ASSYGTGAGSTEAF
TRBJ1-2 | TRBV2 | ASSDRDRGRYGYT
TRBJ1-5 | TRBV18 | ASSPRGGGGDQPQH
TRBJ1-4 | TRBV4-1 | ASSQEARRGTNEKLF
TRBJ1-6 | TRBV6-5 | AISPRWDSPLH
TRBJ1-5 | TRBV19 | ASRRGGRSNQPQH
TRBJ2-7 | TRBV2 | ASSWDRGYEQY
TRBJ1-3 | TRBV3-1/TRBV3-2 | ASSQDVAGNTIY
TRBJ1-5 | TRBV30 | AFAGTVNQPQH
TRBJ2-4 | TRBV27 | ASSPVLLAKNIQY
TRBJ1-1 | TRBV12-3/TRBV12-4 | ASSPRQNTEAF
TRBJ1-6 | TRBV2 | ASLVGEISPLH
TRBJ1-2 | TRBV25-1 | ASSEGGRNYGYT
TRBJ1-6 | TRBV3-1/TRBV3-2 | ASSLYREWNSPLH
TRBJ2-3 | TRBV28 | ASSPPIGGDTQY
TRBJ1-4 | TRBV3-1/TRBV3-2 | ASSQDGGAMELF
TRBJ1-1 | TRBV6-6 | ASRPSTGVNTEAF
TRBJ1-2 | TRBV28 | ASRDLSRDGYT
TRBJ2-7 | TRBV4-2 | ASSPSRASGGNEQY